The clone carrying this T cell receptor (beta chain) came up many times. Based on clinical symptoms, serum thyroxine and TRAb, thyroid ultrasound and orbital computed tomography, diagnoses were reached. PBMCs stemmed from approximately 10 ml fresh peripheral blood. Regions amplified from RNA transcripts were the TCR beta CDR3 regions. Primed by the HTBI set, a first-round RT-PCR was run on the TCR CDR3. From the multiplex PCR reads, TCRdb called clonotypes with MiXCR, one entry per CDR3 protein. The data hold some 350,000 distinct CDR3 sequences, with 20% to 30% observed a single time. This record belongs to a study of T cells in Graves' hyperthyroidism and ophthalmopathy. The CDR3 has 13 amino acids. V lost 8 bases and J 6 bases, leaving 17 bases between the germline ends. CDR1 is SGHTA, CDR2 FQGTGA, per germline.

The sequenced sample was blood. This chain uses TRBV7-3 with TRBJ2-7; D is perhaps TRBD1 (5 bases). The receptor was isolated from a man over 45 with Graves' hyperthyroidism. This CDR3 reads CASQEGAISEQYF. CDR3 coding DNA: TGTGCCAGCCAGGAAGGGGCGATCTCCGAGCAGTACTTC.